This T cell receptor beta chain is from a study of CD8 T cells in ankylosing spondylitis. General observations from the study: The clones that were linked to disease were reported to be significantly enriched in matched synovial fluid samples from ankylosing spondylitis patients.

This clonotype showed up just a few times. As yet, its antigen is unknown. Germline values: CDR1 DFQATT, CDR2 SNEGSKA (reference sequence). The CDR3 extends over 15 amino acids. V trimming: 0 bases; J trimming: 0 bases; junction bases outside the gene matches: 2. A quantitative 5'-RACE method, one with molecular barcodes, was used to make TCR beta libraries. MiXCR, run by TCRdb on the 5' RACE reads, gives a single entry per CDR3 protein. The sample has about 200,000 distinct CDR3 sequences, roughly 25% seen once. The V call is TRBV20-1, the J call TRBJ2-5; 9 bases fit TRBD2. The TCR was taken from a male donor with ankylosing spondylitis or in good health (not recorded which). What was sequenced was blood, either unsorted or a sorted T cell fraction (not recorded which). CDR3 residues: CSARDLAGNQETQYF. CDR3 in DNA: TGCAGTGCTAGAGATCTAGCGGGAAACCAAGAGACCCAGTACTTC.